This T cell receptor beta chain was obtained from a study of CXCR3-negative and CXCR3-positive naive CD8 T cells (dated by TCRdb to 2018 to 2020). In the study overall: In total, 120 million to 150 million TRB reads were obtained, which works out to roughly 1.5 +/- 0.3 million reads per library. For the TRBV-TRBJ cluster analysis, the naive subsets came from a handful of donors, while the memory cells came from 3 donors. Data from about 12 donors, pooled across two independent experiments, went into the diversity and physicochemical repertoire analyses. General findings and caveats noted by the study authors: CXCR3 expression partially decreased after cryopreservation, so most assays used freshly isolated PBMCs. TRB CDR3s from CXCR3-positive naive cells showed higher hydrophobicity (lower Kidera factor 4), lower energy, and higher strength and volume indices than CXCR3-negative naive cells. Because surface CD5, which is linked to self-reactivity in mice, was comparable between the naive subsets, TCR interaction strength was also inferred from TRB CDR3 physicochemical properties. Within the same donor, TRBV-TRBJ usage looked similar between naive CXCR3-negative and CXCR3-positive cells, but memory cells had distinct patterns. Both naive subsets had comparably high repertoire diversity, while memory CD8+ T cells had much lower repertoire diversity.

Each CD8+ T cell subset was flow-sorted in triplicate, with approximately 300,000 cells per subset placed directly into RLT lysis buffer. Naive CD8+ T cells were defined stringently as CD45RO-CCR7+CD27+CD95- to exclude memory contaminants. Peripheral blood mononuclear cells were isolated from buffy coats by standard density gradient centrifugation. A FACSAria III was used to flow-sort naive CD8+ T cells into CXCR3-negative and CXCR3-positive populations. Total RNA was extracted from sorted cells with an RNeasy Mini Kit. The germline V gene (reference sequence) supplies CDR1 LNHDA and CDR2 SQIVND. Inclusive of the bounding cysteine and phenylalanine, the CDR3 is 15 residues long. Nucleotide data are not available. The run used a NextSeq 550. The Human TCR Profiling Kit (MiLaboratory) was used to make UMI-labeled 5' RACE TRB cDNA libraries. cDNA synthesis used the entire amount of extracted RNA, and PCR amplification then used the entire amount of cDNA produced. Libraries were prepared in parallel using an identical number of PCR cycles. As for how the authors treated the data: MIGEC and MiXCR extracted about 53,000 +/- 10,000 unique UMI-labeled TRB cDNA molecules per library, requiring at least two reads per UMI. On average, each library contained roughly 40,000 +/- 10,000 functional in-frame TRB CDR3 nucleotide clonotypes without stop codons. After downsampling to 5000 UMI-labeled TRB molecules per sample, diversity metrics, including normalized Shannon-Wiener and Chao1, were computed in VDJtools. For the central five CDR3 residues, VDJtools calculated physicochemical properties weighted by clonotype size, namely interaction energy, strength, volume and Kidera factor 4. Once TCRdb had reprocessed the reads, it stored one entry per CDR3 protein sequence and supplied no DNA. These V and J calls originate from TCRdb's pipeline instead of the authors' own analysis. The sample has 75,000 to 100,000 distinct CDR3 sequences on record. The ten largest clones take up 0.82% of the sample.

For this clonotype: Its antigen is unknown.

This receptor chain uses TRBV19 and TRBJ2-7; TCRdb calls TRBD1, which cannot be checked without DNA. This TCR was recovered from a human donor in good health. Some clones in this sample may be carry-over from other donors' samples. Sequenced input: naive CXCR3+ CD8+ T cells from blood. Taken with the paper, the label for cell subset or site translates to: CD45RO-CCR7+CD27+CD95- naive CD8+ T cells expressing CXCR3 (TNR3+). CDR3 loop: CASSIGGVPTYEQYF.